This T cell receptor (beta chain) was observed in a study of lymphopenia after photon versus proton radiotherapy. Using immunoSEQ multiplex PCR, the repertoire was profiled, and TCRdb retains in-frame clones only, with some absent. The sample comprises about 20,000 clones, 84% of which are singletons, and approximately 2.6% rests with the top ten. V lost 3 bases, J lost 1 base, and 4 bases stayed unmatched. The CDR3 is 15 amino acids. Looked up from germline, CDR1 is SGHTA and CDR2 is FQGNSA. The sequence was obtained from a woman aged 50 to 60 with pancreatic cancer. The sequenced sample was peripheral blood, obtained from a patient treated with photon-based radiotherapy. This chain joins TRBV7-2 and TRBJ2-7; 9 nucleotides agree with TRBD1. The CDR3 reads CASSFPGQGSYEQYF. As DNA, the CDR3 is TGTGCCAGCAGCTTCCCGGGACAGGGTTCCTACGAGCAGTACTTC.